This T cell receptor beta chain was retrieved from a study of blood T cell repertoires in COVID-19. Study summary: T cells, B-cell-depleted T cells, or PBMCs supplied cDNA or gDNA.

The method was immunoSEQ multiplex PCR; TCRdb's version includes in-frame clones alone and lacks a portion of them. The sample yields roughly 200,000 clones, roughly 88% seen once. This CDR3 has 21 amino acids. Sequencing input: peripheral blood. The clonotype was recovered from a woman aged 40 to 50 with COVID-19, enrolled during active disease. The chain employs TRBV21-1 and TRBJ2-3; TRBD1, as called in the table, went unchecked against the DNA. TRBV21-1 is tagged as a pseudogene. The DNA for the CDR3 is TGTGCCAGCAGCAAATGTAAACAGGGGGTTGTCGGGTTAACTAGCACAGATACGCAGTATTTT. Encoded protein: CASSKCKQGVVGLTSTDTQYF.